By share, the clone carrying this T cell receptor (beta chain) counts as medium-sized. Its antigen is as yet unknown. This sample is part of a study of OX40 agonist ivuxolimab in advanced cancers. The study, taken as a whole, reports: Low levels of normalized T-cell clonal expansion also appeared in some nonresponders.

The data were produced by immunoSEQ multiplex PCR, yet TCRdb's version contains in-frame clones alone and is incomplete. This table holds 60,000 to 75,000 clones, around nine tenths found once. V lost 6 bases and J lost 1, with 9 bases in between. CDR1 and CDR2 from the germline V gene are MNHNS and SASEGT. There are 13 residues in the CDR3. Blood got drawn at baseline, again on cycle 4 day 1, and then on cycle 7 day 1. Specimen: CD4+ or CD8+ T cells sorted from blood, collected in a trial of the OX40 agonist ivuxolimab. The chain has TRBV6-1 and TRBJ1-2, with a weak D call TRBD1 (6 bases). The clonotype was recovered from an adult with an advanced solid tumor such as melanoma, head and neck, liver or kidney cancer. CDR3 protein: CASRLDSNYGYTF. The CDR3 DNA reads TGTGCCAGCAGACTGGACAGTAACTATGGCTACACCTTC.